The present TCR beta chain was sequenced within a study of cytomegalovirus exposure and HLA in healthy donors. Study-level findings and limits: Cytomegalovirus-associated status was assigned to 150 to 200 TCR beta chains. In a later analysis, V- and J-gene trimming of beta chains associated with a DCLRE1C missense variant, replicated independently.

The primer mix had 60 Vbeta and 13 Jbeta primers. Method: immunoSEQ multiplex PCR; TCRdb's copy keeps in-frame clones and lacks some. The sample records roughly 250,000 clones, almost 85% being singletons. Worth noting for this clone: Its cognate antigen is unknown.

Donors showed nominal health when sampled, although they likely had unrecorded immune exposures. The V and J ends lost 2 bases and 4 bases respectively, with 8 bases between them. Germline values: CDR1 LNHNV, CDR2 YYDKDF (reference sequence). The CDR3 spans 13 residues. The material sequenced was PBMCs. The clonotype comes from a woman in her thirties or forties in good health and CMV-seropositive. The V gene is TRBV15, the J gene TRBJ1-1; D is unclear. The CDR3 here is CATSRLLTTEAFF. In nucleotides, the CDR3 is TGTGCCACCAGCAGACTACTTACCACTGAAGCTTTCTTT.